Below, 31 T cell receptor beta chains from the same sample are listed, as sequenced in a study of CD4+ T cells in melanoma. The protocol was immunoSEQ multiplex PCR, while the TCRdb copy is restricted to in-frame clones and leaves out a portion. The sample carries about 50,000 clones, 89% recorded once. The sample taken for sequencing was peripheral blood. Receptor source: a human donor with melanoma.

The V gene is TRBV6-1, the J gene TRBJ1-1; D is uncertain. CDR3 length equals 11 residues. Trimming took 7 bases from V and 5 from J, leaving 8 bases between them. Germline CDR1 reads MNHNS; CDR2 reads SASEGT. This CDR3 reads CASMSWTEAFF. CDR3 bases: TGTGCCAGCATGTCGTGGACTGAAGCTTTCTTT.

V gene TRBV12-5 combines with J gene TRBJ1-2, with D uncertain. The CDR3 runs 11 residues. Germline V gene data show CDR1 as LGHNT and CDR2 as FRNRAP. Trimming cost V 0 bases and J 8 bases, with 4 bases left between them. Here the CDR3 DNA reads TGTGCTAGTGGTTTGGTATCGGGCTACACCTTC. Translating gives CASGLVSGYTF.

The gene calls are TRBV30 and TRBJ2-7; D remains ambiguous. V lost 3 bases, J lost 2 bases, and 14 bases lay in between. Germline V gives CDR1 GTSNPN, CDR2 SVGIG (reference sequence). This CDR3 contains 14 residues. The CDR3 DNA reads TGTGCCTGGAGGTCTTACAGATTACCCTACGAGCAGTACTTC. Translating gives CAWRSYRLPYEQYF.

J is TRBJ2-7 and V is TRBV28, with D unresolved. Trimming took 6 bases from V and 4 from J, leaving 10 bases between them. The CDR3 sequence is 12 residues long. Germline CDR1 is MDHEN and CDR2 is SYDVKM. CDR3 DNA sequence: TGTGCCAGCAGCATAACCGGATACGAGCAGTACTTC. Translation: CASSITGYEQYF.

V is TRBV5-1 and J is TRBJ2-2; 9 bases are a match to TRBD1. Looked up from germline, CDR1 is SGHRS and CDR2 is YFSETQ. V dropped 3 bases and J dropped 5; count of bases not matched to a gene: 8. CDR3 length equals 16 residues. The DNA for the CDR3 is TGCGCCAGCAGCTCCACCCCGGGACAGGGAACCGGGGAGCTGTTTTTT. Its translation is CASSSTPGQGTGELFF.

Worth noting for this clone: Its ends do not fully match the called genes, so a read error is possible. The sample carries other DNA sequences with the same CDR3. This sequence joins TRBV19 and TRBJ1-3, with D perhaps TRBD1 (6 bases). This CDR3 region has 13 residues. Germline V gene sequence: CDR1 LNHDA, CDR2 SQIVND (reference sequence). CDR3 amino acids: CASMTGSGNTIYF. The CDR3 nucleotides are TGTGCTAGTATGACAGGCTCTGGAAACACCATATATTTT.

The chain links TRBV7-2 to TRBJ2-3; the D gene could be TRBD1 or TRBD2 (8 bases each). CDR1 and CDR2 (germline): SGHTA, FQGNSA. Trimming pared 7 bases from V and 2 bases from J, leaving 19 bases between. CDR3 size: 16 residues. The CDR3 DNA reads TGTGCCAGCACCACAGGGGGGACTAGTTTCACAGATACGCAGTATTTT. Protein product: CASTTGGTSFTDTQYF.

This sequence joins TRBV4-1 and TRBJ2-2; possible D gene TRBD2, 6 bases. V lost 1 base, J lost 0 bases, and 12 bases lay in between. The germline V gene encodes CDR1 MGHRA and CDR2 YSYEKL. CDR3 size: 17 residues. The CDR3 sequence is CASSQAPGLTNTGELFF. The CDR3 DNA reads as TGCGCCAGCAGCCAAGCACCGGGACTTACGAACACCGGGGAGCTGTTTTTT.

This sequence joins TRBV7-2 and TRBJ2-7; TRBD1 matches at 7 bases. The CDR3 is 15 amino acids. Unmatched junction bases numbered 6, after V lost 1 base and J lost 3 bases. Looked up from germline, CDR1 is SGHTA and CDR2 is FQGNSA. The CDR3: CASSLDPAGGYEQYF. CDR3 nucleotides: TGTGCCAGCAGCTTAGATCCGGCAGGGGGCTACGAGCAGTACTTC. Based on the CDR3 plus reference TRBV7-2 and TRBJ2-7, the full variable domain is GAGVSQSPSNKVTEKGKDVELRCDPISGHTALYWYRQSLGQGLEFLIYFQGNSAPDKSGLPSDRFSAERTGGSVSTLTIQRTQQEDSAVYLCASSLDPAGGYEQYFGPGTRLTVT.

This clone was counted a few times. The chain couples TRBV10-3 to TRBJ1-1; 11 bases fit TRBD1. This CDR3 spans 15 amino acids. CDR1 is ENHRY and CDR2 is SYGVKD in the germline V gene. V lost 6 bases to trimming and J lost 1 base; unmatched junction nucleotides: 4. The CDR3 here is CAIRGQGGRNTEAFF. In nucleotides, the CDR3 is TGTGCCATCAGGGGACAGGGGGGTAGGAACACTGAAGCTTTCTTT.

The chain recombines TRBV5-4 with TRBJ1-4; 9 bases agree with TRBD1. V lost 4 bases to trimming and J lost 5 bases; unmatched junction nucleotides: 6. CDR3 length: 15 amino acids. The V gene's germline CDR1 is SGHNT and CDR2 YYREEE (reference sequence). CDR3: CASSHAGQGNEKLFF. Written as DNA, the CDR3 is TGTGCCAGCAGCCACGCGGGACAGGGAAATGAAAAACTGTTTTTT.

The V call is TRBV28, the J call TRBJ1-2; D not certain. CDR1 is MDHEN and CDR2 is SYDVKM in the germline V gene. The V gene lost 10 bases and the J gene lost 5 bases, with 17 bases spanning the gap. The CDR3 runs 13 residues. The CDR3 region is CATTGVAIYGYTF. The CDR3 DNA is TGTGCCACCACGGGAGTTGCGATATATGGCTACACCTTC.

The chain carries TRBV7-2 and TRBJ2-7, with a tentative D call TRBD1 (6 bases). This CDR3 has 13 amino acids. From germline, CDR1 is SGHTA and CDR2 FQGNSA. Trimming took 3 bases from V and 4 from J, leaving 10 bases between them. The CDR3 loop reads CASSFTGWYEQYF. The DNA of the CDR3 is TGTGCCAGCAGCTTCACAGGGTGGTACGAGCAGTACTTC.

The genes are TRBV6-5 and TRBJ1-1; D gene unclear. Looked up from germline, CDR1 is MNHEY and CDR2 is SVGAGI. Trimming left V 5 bases short and J 1 base short, with 11 bases between. CDR3 size: 14 residues. CDR3 loop: CASSEAVRNTEAFF. The CDR3 coding sequence is TGTGCCAGCAGTGAGGCAGTAAGGAACACTGAAGCTTTCTTT.

The V and J genes are TRBV7-2 and TRBJ1-1; weak D call: TRBD1 (5 bases). Trimming took off 5 bases at V and 11 bases at J, with 18 bases between the two ends. Germline V CDR1 and CDR2: SGHTA, FQGNSA. This CDR3 has 13 residues. The CDR3: CASSPDEGRWAFF. CDR3 nucleotides: TGTGCCAGCAGCCCGGACGAGGGGAGGTGGGCTTTCTTT. The full variable domain, with the rest looked up from reference TRBV7-2 and TRBJ1-1, is GAGVSQSPSNKVTEKGKDVELRCDPISGHTALYWYRQSLGQGLEFLIYFQGNSAPDKSGLPSDRFSAERTGGSVSTLTIQRTQQEDSAVYLCASSPDEGRWAFFGQGTRLTVV.

The chain couples TRBV4-1 to TRBJ1-1; 9 bases map to TRBD1. The ends lost 5 bases at V and 1 base at J; junction bases unmatched: 2. The CDR3 contains 14 residues. The germline CDR1 and CDR2 sequences are MGHRA and YSYEKL. The CDR3 region is CASSWTGANTEAFF. The CDR3 bases are TGCGCCAGCAGCTGGACAGGGGCGAACACTGAAGCTTTCTTT.

The V call is TRBV18, the J call TRBJ1-1; D perhaps matches TRBD1 (5 bases). The CDR3 covers 14 residues. Germline loops: CDR1 KGHSH, CDR2 LQKENI. V was cut by 3 bases and J by 2 bases, with 10 bases left in between. The CDR3 loop is CASSPSWDNTEAFF. In DNA, the CDR3 is TGTGCCAGCTCACCCTCCTGGGACAACACTGAAGCTTTCTTT.

This clone is a singleton in its sample. The chain links TRBV6-5 to TRBJ2-7, with 12 bases matching TRBD1. Germline CDR1 reads MNHEY; CDR2 reads SVGAGI. V dropped 2 bases and J dropped 7; count of bases not matched to a gene: 3. The CDR3 runs to 14 residues. The CDR3 is CASSYPGQGAEQYF. CDR3 DNA: TGTGCCAGCAGTTACCCGGGACAGGGGGCGGAGCAGTACTTC.

The rearrangement joins TRBV7-9 to TRBJ1-2; possible D gene TRBD1, 6 bases. The CDR3 spans 15 residues. V was clipped by 5 bases and J by 0 bases, with 13 bases between them. From germline, CDR1 is SEHNR and CDR2 FQNEAQ (reference sequence). The CDR3 region is CASSPVQGSNYGYTF. The CDR3 DNA follows: TGTGCCAGCAGCCCAGTCCAGGGGTCTAACTATGGCTACACCTTC.

V gene TRBV7-9 combines with J gene TRBJ1-2, with unresolved D. Germline V gives CDR1 SEHNR, CDR2 FQNEAQ (reference sequence). With 1 base removed from V and 6 bases from J, the gap between germline ends came to 21 bases. This CDR3 comprises 17 residues. DNA for the CDR3: TGTGCCAGCAGCTTAGGGTCGCGCGTCTCTACCCGGAATGGCTACACCTTC. Translation: CASSLGSRVSTRNGYTF.

The chain joins TRBV4-1 to TRBJ1-2; D unclear. This CDR3 is built from 15 residues. Germline CDR1 and CDR2: MGHRA and YSYEKL. Trimming pared 0 bases from V and 4 bases from J, leaving 12 bases between. In nucleotides, the CDR3 is TGCGCCAGCAGCCAAGAGGTCCAAGGAGGCTATGGCTACACCTTC. Residues: CASSQEVQGGYGYTF.

The V and J genes are TRBV28 and TRBJ1-1, with D perhaps matching TRBD1 (5 bases). Germline CDR1 is MDHEN and CDR2 is SYDVKM. The V gene lost 5 bases and the J gene lost 5 bases, with 21 bases spanning the gap. This CDR3 region has 16 residues. The CDR3 here is CASSLPRGRADTEAFF. CDR3 bases: TGTGCCAGCAGTCTTCCGAGGGGCAGGGCGGATACTGAAGCTTTCTTT.

The genes are TRBV30 and TRBJ1-1; D not certain. V lost 2 bases and J lost 5, with 18 bases in between. CDR3 length: 15 amino acids. Per the germline V gene, CDR1 is GTSNPN and CDR2 is SVGIG (reference sequence). For the CDR3, the DNA is TGTGCCTGGAGTTATACCGGGCTCCGGCAGACTGAAGCTTTCTTT. It specifies CAWSYTGLRQTEAFF.

The J gene is TRBJ2-7, the V gene TRBV5-1, with a possible D match to TRBD1 (5 bases). This CDR3 region has 17 residues. Germline CDR1 is SGHRS and CDR2 is YFSETQ. V dropped 0 bases and J dropped 5 bases, with 21 bases sitting between them. For the CDR3, the DNA is TGCGCCAGCAGCTTGGGAGGTTTGGACACCCGCCCCAACGAGCAGTACTTC. Translation: CASSLGGLDTRPNEQYF.

This clone was seen at least ten times. The identical CDR3 is also encoded by other nucleotide sequences in the sample. The J gene is TRBJ2-7, the V gene TRBV30; D is perhaps TRBD1 (6 bases). The germline V gene encodes CDR1 GTSNPN and CDR2 SVGIG (reference sequence). CDR3 size: 13 residues. Trimming pared 5 bases from V and 1 base from J, leaving 12 bases between. In DNA form, the CDR3 reads TGTGCCTGGGTGGGACAAGGGTCCTACGAGCAGTACTTC. This codes for CAWVGQGSYEQYF.

The V gene is TRBV2, the J gene TRBJ2-1; tentatively, D is TRBD1 or TRBD2 (5 bases each). The CDR3 loop spans 12 amino acids. The V end was cut by 3 bases, the J end by 7 bases, with 7 bases between. CDR1 and CDR2 from the germline V gene are SNHLY and FYNNEI. The CDR3 is CASSERGNEQFF. For the CDR3, the DNA is TGTGCCAGCAGTGAGAGGGGAAATGAGCAGTTCTTC.

The rearrangement uses TRBV25-1 and TRBJ1-2, with D tentatively TRBD1 (5 bases). The CDR3 is made up of 17 amino acids. V lost 6 bases and J 8 bases, leaving 28 bases between the germline ends. CDR1 and CDR2 (germline): MGHDK, SYGVNS. The CDR3 loop is CASRRRDGRWEVEGYTF. CDR3 sequence (DNA): TGTGCCAGCAGACGCCGGGACGGGAGGTGGGAGGTCGAGGGCTACACCTTC.

The sample holds one count of this clone. The V call is TRBV30, the J call TRBJ1-2; a weak D match, TRBD1 (5 bases). Germline assignment: CDR1 GTSNPN and CDR2 SVGIG (reference sequence). V was cut by 4 bases and J by 4 bases, with 13 bases left in between. CDR3 length: 13 amino acids. The CDR3 DNA reads TGTGCCTGGAATACAGGTTCCCCCTATGGCTACACCTTC. This translates into CAWNTGSPYGYTF. The whole variable domain, remainder taken from reference TRBV30 and TRBJ1-2, is SQTIHQWPATLVQPVGSPLSLECTVEGTSNPNLYWYRQAAGRGLQLLFYSVGIGQISSEVPQNLSASRPQDRQFILSSKKLLLSDSGFYLCAWNTGSPYGYTFGSGTRLTVV.

The V and J genes are TRBV4-3 and TRBJ2-2; 9 bases align to TRBD2. Germline CDR1 is LGHNA and CDR2 is YSLEER. This CDR3 is 18 amino acids long. V shed 0 bases and J 7 bases; nucleotides not matched to a gene: 12. The CDR3, as DNA: TGCGCCAGCAGCCAAGACGTGGCGGGGGGGCCTTATTTCGGGGAGCTGTTTTTT. As protein: CASSQDVAGGPYFGELFF.

The rearrangement joins TRBV6-5 to TRBJ1-4; D is undetermined. The CDR3 sequence is 16 residues long. CDR1 and CDR2 from the germline V gene are MNHEY and SVGAGI. The V end was cut by 3 bases, the J end by 2 bases, with 13 bases between. The CDR3 DNA reads as TGTGCCAGCAGTTATTCTGGAATTGGGACTAATGAAAAACTGTTTTTT. This sequence encodes CASSYSGIGTNEKLFF.

The chain combines TRBV10-3 with TRBJ1-2; possibly TRBD1 for D (5 bases). This CDR3 is 12 amino acids long. Germline V lookup: CDR1 ENHRY, CDR2 SYGVKD. V was clipped by 10 bases and J by 3 bases, with 12 bases between them. CDR3 in amino acids: CASGGAYYGYTF. The CDR3 DNA is TGTGCCAGCGGAGGGGCTTACTATGGCTACACCTTC.